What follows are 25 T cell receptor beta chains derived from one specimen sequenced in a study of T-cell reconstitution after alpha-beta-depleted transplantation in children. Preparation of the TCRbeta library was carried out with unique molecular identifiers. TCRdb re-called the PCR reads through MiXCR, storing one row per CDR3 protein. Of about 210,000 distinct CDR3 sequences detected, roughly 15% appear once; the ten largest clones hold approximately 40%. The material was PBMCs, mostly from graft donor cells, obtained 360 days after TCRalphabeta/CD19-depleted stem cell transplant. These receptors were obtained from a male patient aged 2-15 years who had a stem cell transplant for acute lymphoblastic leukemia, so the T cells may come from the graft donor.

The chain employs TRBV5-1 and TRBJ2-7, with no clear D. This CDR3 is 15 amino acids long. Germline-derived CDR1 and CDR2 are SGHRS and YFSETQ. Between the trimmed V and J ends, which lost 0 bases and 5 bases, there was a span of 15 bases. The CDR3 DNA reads TGCGCCAGCAGCTTGGCCCCGACCGCTCCCAACGAGCAGTACTTC. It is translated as CASSLAPTAPNEQYF.

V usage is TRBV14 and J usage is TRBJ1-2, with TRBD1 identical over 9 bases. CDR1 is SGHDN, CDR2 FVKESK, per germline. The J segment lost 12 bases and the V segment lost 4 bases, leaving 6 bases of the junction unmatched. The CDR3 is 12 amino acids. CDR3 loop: CASSPWTGEDTF. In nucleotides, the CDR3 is TGTGCCAGCAGCCCCTGGACAGGGGAGGACACCTTC.

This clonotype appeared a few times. The DNA for the CDR3 is TGTGCCAGCAGCTTAGGGGTCCTCAGGGATACGCAGTATTTT. This sequence encodes CASSLGVLRDTQYF. The J gene is TRBJ2-3, the V gene TRBV7-2; no firm D call. Germline V gene sequence: CDR1 SGHTA, CDR2 FQGNSA. This CDR3 comprises 14 residues. The V gene lost 1 base and the J gene lost 6 bases, with 11 bases spanning the gap.

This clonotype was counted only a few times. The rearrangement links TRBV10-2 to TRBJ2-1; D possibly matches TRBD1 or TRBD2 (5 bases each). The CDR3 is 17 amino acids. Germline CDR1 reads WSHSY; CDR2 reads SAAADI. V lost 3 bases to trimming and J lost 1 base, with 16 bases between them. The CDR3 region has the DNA TGCGCCAGCAGTGAAAGAGCCGGGACCAGTTCCTACAATGAGCAGTTCTTC. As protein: CASSERAGTSSYNEQFF.

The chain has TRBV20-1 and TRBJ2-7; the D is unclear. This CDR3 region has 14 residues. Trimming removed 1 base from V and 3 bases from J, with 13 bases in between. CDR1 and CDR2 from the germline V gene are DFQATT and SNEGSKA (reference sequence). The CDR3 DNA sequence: TGCAGTGCTAGAGCCCCCCTTATAAACTACGAGCAGTACTTC. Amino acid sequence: CSARAPLINYEQYF.

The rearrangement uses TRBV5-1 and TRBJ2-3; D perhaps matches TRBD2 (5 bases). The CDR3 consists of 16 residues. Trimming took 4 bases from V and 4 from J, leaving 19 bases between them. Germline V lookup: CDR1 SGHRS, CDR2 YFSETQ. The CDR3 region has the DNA TGCGCCAGCAGCAACACACTAGAAAGGTATCCAGATACGCAGTATTTT. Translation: CASSNTLERYPDTQYF.

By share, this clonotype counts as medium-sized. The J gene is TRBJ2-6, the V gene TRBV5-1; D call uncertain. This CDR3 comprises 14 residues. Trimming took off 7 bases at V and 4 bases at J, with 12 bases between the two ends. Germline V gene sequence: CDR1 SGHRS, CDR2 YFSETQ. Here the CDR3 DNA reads TGCGCCAGCCGTGGGATGGAAGGGGCCAACGTCCTGACTTTC. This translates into CASRGMEGANVLTF.

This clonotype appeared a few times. The CDR3 spells CASSGDGTYEQYF. The DNA for the CDR3 is TGTGCCAGCAGTGGGGACGGCACCTACGAGCAGTACTTC. This chain connects TRBV27 to TRBJ2-7, with D perhaps being TRBD1 or TRBD2 (5 bases each). The CDR3 is made up of 13 amino acids. Germline values: CDR1 MNHEY, CDR2 SMNVEV (reference sequence). The V end lost 5 bases, the J end lost 2 bases, and 10 bases lay between the germline ends.

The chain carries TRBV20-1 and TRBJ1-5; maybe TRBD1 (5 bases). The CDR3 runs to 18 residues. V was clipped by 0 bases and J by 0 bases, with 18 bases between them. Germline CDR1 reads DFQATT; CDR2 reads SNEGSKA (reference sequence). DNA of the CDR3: TGCAGTGCTAGAGATCCGGACGCCGGGGGGGTTAGCAATCAGCCCCAGCATTTT. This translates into CSARDPDAGGVSNQPQHF.

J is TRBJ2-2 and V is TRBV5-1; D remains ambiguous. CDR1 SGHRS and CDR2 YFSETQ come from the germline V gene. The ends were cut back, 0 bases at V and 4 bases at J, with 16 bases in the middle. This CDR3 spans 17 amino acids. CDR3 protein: CASSLVGEQATTGELFF. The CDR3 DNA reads TGCGCCAGCAGCTTGGTGGGTGAGCAGGCAACCACCGGGGAGCTGTTTTTT. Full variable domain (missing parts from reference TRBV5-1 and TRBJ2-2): KAGVTQTPRYLIKTRGQQVTLSCSPISGHRSVSWYQQTPGQGLQFLFEYFSETQRNKGNFPGRFSGRQFSNSRSEMNVSTLELGDSALYLCASSLVGEQATTGELFFGEGSRLTVL.

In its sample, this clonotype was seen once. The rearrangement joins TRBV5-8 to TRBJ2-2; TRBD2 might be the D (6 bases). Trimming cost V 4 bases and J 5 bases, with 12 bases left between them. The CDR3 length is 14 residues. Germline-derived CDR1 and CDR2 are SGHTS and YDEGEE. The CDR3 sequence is CASSRLEGTGELFF. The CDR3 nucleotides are TGTGCCAGCAGCCGTTTGGAGGGAACCGGGGAGCTGTTTTTT.

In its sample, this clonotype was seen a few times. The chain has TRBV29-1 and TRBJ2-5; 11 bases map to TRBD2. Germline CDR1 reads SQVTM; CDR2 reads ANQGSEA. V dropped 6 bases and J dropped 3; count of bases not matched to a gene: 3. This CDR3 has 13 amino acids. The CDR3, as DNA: TGCAGCGTCGGGACTAGCGGTAAAGAGACCCAGTACTTC. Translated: CSVGTSGKETQYF.

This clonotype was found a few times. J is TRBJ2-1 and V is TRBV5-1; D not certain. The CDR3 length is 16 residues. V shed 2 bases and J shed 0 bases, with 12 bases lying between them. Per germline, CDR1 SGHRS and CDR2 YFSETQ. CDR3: CASSFEEHLSYNEQFF. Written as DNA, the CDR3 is TGCGCCAGCAGCTTTGAAGAACACCTCTCCTACAATGAGCAGTTCTTC.

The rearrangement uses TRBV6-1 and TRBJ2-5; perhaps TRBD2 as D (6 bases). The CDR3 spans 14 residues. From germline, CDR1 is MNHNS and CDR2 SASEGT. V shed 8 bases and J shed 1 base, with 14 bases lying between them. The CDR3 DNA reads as TGTGCCAGCCTCGATCCTAGCGTCCAAGAGACCCAGTACTTC. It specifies CASLDPSVQETQYF.

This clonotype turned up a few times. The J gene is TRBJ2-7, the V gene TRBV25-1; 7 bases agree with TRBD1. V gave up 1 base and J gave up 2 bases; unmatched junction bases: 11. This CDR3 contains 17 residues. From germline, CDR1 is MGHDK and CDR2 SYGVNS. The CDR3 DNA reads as TGTGCCAGCAGTGAATTGTCTCGACAGGGCTTGCCCTACGAGCAGTACTTC. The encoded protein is CASSELSRQGLPYEQYF.

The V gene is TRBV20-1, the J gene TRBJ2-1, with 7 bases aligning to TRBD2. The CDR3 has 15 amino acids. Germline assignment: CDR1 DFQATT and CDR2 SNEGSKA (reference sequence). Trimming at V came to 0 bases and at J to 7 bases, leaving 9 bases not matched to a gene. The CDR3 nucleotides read TGCAGTGCTAGAGATTGGGGGAATAGCGGGAATGAGCAGTTCTTC. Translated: CSARDWGNSGNEQFF.

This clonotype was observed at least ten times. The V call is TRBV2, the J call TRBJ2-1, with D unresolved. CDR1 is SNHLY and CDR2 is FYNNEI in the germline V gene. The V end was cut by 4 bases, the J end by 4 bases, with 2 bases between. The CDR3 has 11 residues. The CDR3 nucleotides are TGTGCCAGCAGTGTTTACAATGAGCAGTTCTTC. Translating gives CASSVYNEQFF.

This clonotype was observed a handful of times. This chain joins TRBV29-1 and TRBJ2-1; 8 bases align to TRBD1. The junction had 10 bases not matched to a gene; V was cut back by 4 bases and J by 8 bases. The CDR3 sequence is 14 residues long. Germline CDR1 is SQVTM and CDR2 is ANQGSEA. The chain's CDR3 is CSVGGQVSQYEQFF. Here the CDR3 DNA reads TGCAGCGTTGGGGGACAGGTTTCCCAATATGAGCAGTTCTTC.

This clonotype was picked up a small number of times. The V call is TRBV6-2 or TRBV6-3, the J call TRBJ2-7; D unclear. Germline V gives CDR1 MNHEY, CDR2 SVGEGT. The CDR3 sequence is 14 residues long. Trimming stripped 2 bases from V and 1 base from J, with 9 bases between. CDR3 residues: CASSYPGGSYEQYF. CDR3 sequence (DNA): TGTGCCAGCAGTTACCCTGGCGGATCCTACGAGCAGTACTTC.

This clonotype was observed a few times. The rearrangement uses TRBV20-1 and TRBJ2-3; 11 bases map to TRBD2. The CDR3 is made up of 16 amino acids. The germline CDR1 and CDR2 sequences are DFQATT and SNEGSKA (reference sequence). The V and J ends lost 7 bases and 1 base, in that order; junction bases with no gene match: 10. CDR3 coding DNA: TGCAGTGTCAAGCCCCTGACTAGCGGGGGCACAGATACGCAGTATTTT. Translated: CSVKPLTSGGTDTQYF.

The CDR3 spells CASSYSIAGRADTQYF. The CDR3 DNA reads as TGTGCCAGCAGTTACTCGATCGCGGGGAGGGCAGATACGCAGTATTTT. This chain connects TRBV6-5 to TRBJ2-3; TRBD2 matches 7 bases. The CDR3 length is 16 residues. Germline V gives CDR1 MNHEY, CDR2 SVGAGI. J lost 4 bases, V lost 0 bases, and 7 bases had no gene match.

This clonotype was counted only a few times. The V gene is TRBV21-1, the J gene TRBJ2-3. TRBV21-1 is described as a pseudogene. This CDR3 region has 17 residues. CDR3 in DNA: TGTGCCAGCAGCAAAGTAGCCTTCGTGGAAAGCACAGATACGCAGTATTTT. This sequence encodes CASSKVAFVESTDTQYF.

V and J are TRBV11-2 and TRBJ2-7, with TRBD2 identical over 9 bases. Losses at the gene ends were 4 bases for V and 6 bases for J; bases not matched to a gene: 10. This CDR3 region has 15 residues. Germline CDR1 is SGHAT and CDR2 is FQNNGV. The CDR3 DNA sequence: TGTGCCAGCAGCTCCTCCCTGGGACTAGCTGGCGAGCAGTACTTC. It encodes CASSSSLGLAGEQYF. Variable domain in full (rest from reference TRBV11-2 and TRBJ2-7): EAGVAQSPRYKIIEKRQSVAFWCNPISGHATLYWYQQILGQGPKLLIQFQNNGVVDDSQLPKDRFSAERLKGVDSTLKIQPAKLEDSAVYLCASSSSLGLAGEQYFGPGTRLTVT.

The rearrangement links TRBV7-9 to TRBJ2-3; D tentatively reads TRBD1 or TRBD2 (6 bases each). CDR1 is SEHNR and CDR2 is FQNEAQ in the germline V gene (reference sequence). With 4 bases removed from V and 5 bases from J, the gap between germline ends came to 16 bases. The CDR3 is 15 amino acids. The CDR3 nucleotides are TGTGCCAGCAGCTATGGGCCGGGGGCGGAAGATACGCAGTATTTT. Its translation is CASSYGPGAEDTQYF.

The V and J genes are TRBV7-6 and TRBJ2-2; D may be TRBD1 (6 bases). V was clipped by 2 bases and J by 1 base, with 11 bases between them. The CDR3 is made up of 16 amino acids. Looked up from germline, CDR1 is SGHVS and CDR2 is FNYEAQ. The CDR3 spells CASSLPQGRNTGELFF. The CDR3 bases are TGTGCCAGCAGCTTACCCCAGGGGCGGAACACCGGGGAGCTGTTTTTT.